What follows are 28 T cell receptor beta chains derived from one specimen sequenced in a study of blood T cell repertoires in COVID-19. TCRdb's copy holds only in-frame clones and misses some; the assay was immunoSEQ multiplex PCR. This sample carries some 260,000 clones, around 90% of them seen once, and the ten largest clones take about 3%. The sample was peripheral blood. Receptor source: a man between 18 and 35 years old with active or convalescent COVID-19.

The rearrangement links TRBV30 to TRBJ1-5; D uncertain. V was clipped by 4 bases and J by 5 bases, with 12 bases between them. The CDR3 sequence is 13 residues long. Germline V lookup: CDR1 GTSNPN, CDR2 SVGIG (reference sequence). CDR3 bases: TGTGCCTGGACTCCCAGGTCGGATCAGCCCCAGCATTTT. Translating it yields CAWTPRSDQPQHF.

This clone turned up a few times. The chain recombines TRBV12-3 or TRBV12-4 with TRBJ1-1; no firm D call. V shed 8 bases and J shed 3 bases, with 13 bases lying between them. The CDR3 loop spans 13 amino acids. The CDR3 region has the DNA TGTGCCAGCTCCTCCACAGTATACACTGAAGCTTTCTTT. Protein sequence: CASSSTVYTEAFF.

The chain has TRBV28 and TRBJ1-2; weak D call: TRBD1 (5 bases). This CDR3 has 12 residues. The germline V and J ends were trimmed by 8 bases and 4 bases, with 11 bases remaining between them. CDR1 is MDHEN and CDR2 is SYDVKM in the germline V gene. The CDR3: CASGRAGYGYTF. DNA of the CDR3: TGTGCCAGCGGCAGGGCCGGCTATGGCTACACCTTC.

The rearrangement links TRBV7-2 to TRBJ2-3; 7 bases map to TRBD2. This CDR3 has 14 residues. Germline lookup yields CDR1 SGHTA and CDR2 FQGNSA. The trim removed 5 bases at V and 11 bases at J, leaving 13 bases unmatched. The CDR3 coding sequence is TGTGCCAGCAGCACAACGCGAGCGGGGAGTATGCAGTATTTT. It encodes CASSTTRAGSMQYF.

The chain links TRBV9 to TRBJ1-3; D perhaps matches TRBD1 (6 bases). CDR3 size: 14 residues. V lost 6 bases and J lost 0, with 10 bases in between. CDR1 and CDR2 from the germline V gene are SGDLS and YYNGEE. CDR3 amino acids: CASTTGNSGNTIYF. The CDR3 nucleotides read TGTGCCAGCACCACAGGGAACTCTGGAAACACCATATATTTT.

The chain couples TRBV7-9 to TRBJ2-1; 7 nucleotides agree with TRBD2. The CDR3 extends over 15 amino acids. The V gene end was trimmed by 2 bases and the J gene end by 5 bases; junction bases not matched to a gene: 6. From germline, CDR1 is SEHNR and CDR2 FQNEAQ (reference sequence). The CDR3 region has the DNA TGTGCCAGCAGCTTACTTGGCGGGAGCGACAATGAGCAGTTCTTC. Translation gives CASSLLGGSDNEQFF. The whole variable domain, remainder taken from reference TRBV7-9 and TRBJ2-1, is DTGVSQNPRHKITKRGQNVTFRCDPISEHNRLYWYRQTLGQGPEFLTYFQNEAQLEKSRLLSDRFSAERPKGSFSTLEIQRTEQGDSAMYLCASSLLGGSDNEQFFGPGTRLTVL.

This clone was seen only a few times. The chain links TRBV7-9 to TRBJ1-5; perhaps TRBD1 as D (5 bases). This CDR3 has 12 amino acids. Germline V gene data show CDR1 as SEHNR and CDR2 as FQNEAQ (reference sequence). Trimming took 5 bases from V and 6 from J, leaving 8 bases between them. Here the CDR3 reads CASSPDSQPQHF. The CDR3 coding sequence is TGTGCCAGCAGCCCCGACAGTCAGCCCCAGCATTTT. The full variable domain, completed using reference TRBV7-9 and TRBJ1-5, is DTGVSQNPRHKITKRGQNVTFRCDPISEHNRLYWYRQTLGQGPEFLTYFQNEAQLEKSRLLSDRFSAERPKGSFSTLEIQRTEQGDSAMYLCASSPDSQPQHFGDGTRLSIL.

V and J are TRBV5-6 and TRBJ1-2, with TRBD1 as a possible D gene (6 bases). The V end was cut by 5 bases, the J end by 6 bases, with 14 bases between. The CDR3 has 13 residues. In germline, CDR1 is SGHDT, CDR2 YYEEEE. CDR3 sequence (DNA): TGTGCCAGCAGGCTCTTACAGGGAGATGGCTACACCTTC. As protein: CASRLLQGDGYTF.

CDR3 DNA sequence: TGTGCCAGCAGCCACAAGACCAGACAAGCTCGAGGCTACACCTTC. This codes for CASSHKTRQARGYTF. The chain links TRBV14 to TRBJ1-2; no definite D call. The germline V gene has CDR1 SGHDN and CDR2 FVKESK. The CDR3 is 15 amino acids. The V end lost 3 bases, the J end lost 8 bases, and 19 bases lay between the germline ends.

The CDR3 DNA reads as TGTGCCAGCAGCAATACCGGGTGGAATGAGCAGTTCTTC. This encodes CASSNTGWNEQFF. This sequence joins TRBV11-2 and TRBJ2-1; D is uncertain. Per germline, CDR1 SGHAT and CDR2 FQNNGV. The V end lost 5 bases, the J end lost 7 bases, and 12 bases lay between the germline ends. The CDR3 loop spans 13 amino acids.

This chain connects TRBV3-1 (or the pseudogene TRBV3-2) to TRBJ2-7, with D hard to call. Trimming cost V 1 base and J 3 bases, with 13 bases left between them. This CDR3 region has 15 residues. Germline loops: CDR1 LGHDT, CDR2 YNNKEL (reference sequence). The CDR3 bases are TGTGCCAGCAGCCAAGTCCTAGGTCTTAGCTACGAGCAGTACTTC. Translating it yields CASSQVLGLSYEQYF.

The chain recombines TRBV20-1 with TRBJ2-5; 10 nucleotides agree with TRBD2. V was clipped by 3 bases and J by 4 bases; unmatched bases: 8. Germline CDR1 reads DFQATT; CDR2 reads SNEGSKA (reference sequence). This CDR3 spans 15 amino acids. The CDR3 DNA sequence: TGCAGTGCTAGTGCTAGCGGGGGAATGTTAGAGACCCAGTACTTC. As protein: CSASASGGMLETQYF.

This sequence joins TRBV6-5 and TRBJ2-1; no firm D call. Per germline, CDR1 MNHEY and CDR2 SVGAGI. The V and J ends lost 2 bases and 4 bases respectively, with 12 bases between them. The CDR3 spans 15 residues. CDR3 nucleotides: TGTGCCAGCAGTTACGGTGCACAGTCTTACAATGAGCAGTTCTTC. It specifies CASSYGAQSYNEQFF.

The V gene is TRBV24-1, the J gene TRBJ2-1, with 11 bases lining up with TRBD2. Losses at the gene ends were 4 bases for V and 0 bases for J; bases not matched to a gene: 4. The CDR3 has 17 amino acids. Germline V gene lookup returns CDR1 KGHDR and CDR2 SFDVKD. The CDR3 DNA reads TGTGCCACCAGTGACAGTAGCGGGAGGGTCTCCTACAATGAGCAGTTCTTC. Translated, it gives CATSDSSGRVSYNEQFF.

The rearrangement joins TRBV7-9 to TRBJ2-1; TRBD1 matches 11 bases. Germline CDR1 reads SEHNR; CDR2 reads FQNEAQ (reference sequence). V gave up 6 bases and J gave up 4 bases; unmatched junction bases: 5. The CDR3 spans 15 residues. The CDR3 nucleotides read TGTGCCAGCAGGGTCGGGACAGGGGGTTACAATGAGCAGTTCTTC. Its translation: CASRVGTGGYNEQFF.

The CDR3 is CASSPGTGLSATNEKLFF. In DNA, the CDR3 is TGCGCCAGCAGCCCAGGGACAGGACTATCCGCAACTAATGAAAAACTGTTTTTT. The rearrangement uses TRBV5-1 and TRBJ1-4; 8 bases are a match to TRBD1. CDR1 and CDR2 from the germline V gene are SGHRS and YFSETQ. The CDR3 totals 18 residues. J gave up 0 bases and V 4 bases, and 11 bases lay outside the gene matches.

V is TRBV7-9 and J is TRBJ2-7; TRBD1 aligns across 9 bases. CDR1 is SEHNR, CDR2 FQNEAQ, per germline (reference sequence). V lost 4 bases, J lost 6 bases, and 10 bases stayed unmatched. This CDR3 has 15 amino acids. In DNA form, the CDR3 reads TGTGCCAGCAGCTCTGGGGACAGGGTCAGGGCCGAGCAGTACTTC. This sequence encodes CASSSGDRVRAEQYF.

The genes are TRBV11-2 and TRBJ1-6, with TRBD1 as a possible D gene (6 bases). V was cut by 4 bases and J by 7 bases, with 8 bases left in between. The V gene's germline CDR1 is SGHAT and CDR2 FQNNGV. This CDR3 spans 13 amino acids. CDR3 amino acids: CASSSGQNSPLHF. CDR3 DNA sequence: TGTGCCAGCAGCTCCGGACAGAATTCACCCCTCCACTTT.

V is TRBV20-1 and J is TRBJ2-7; D might be TRBD2 (6 bases). Germline V gives CDR1 DFQATT, CDR2 SNEGSKA (reference sequence). The CDR3 contains 17 residues. The V end was cut by 3 bases, the J end by 2 bases, with 23 bases between. This chain's CDR3 is CSASIGGLMGEAYEQYF. The CDR3 nucleotides are TGCAGTGCTAGTATCGGGGGATTGATGGGGGAGGCCTACGAGCAGTACTTC.

This rearrangement joins TRBV9 to TRBJ1-6; no firm D call. The V and J ends lost 0 bases and 7 bases respectively, with 8 bases between them. Germline V gene data show CDR1 as SGDLS and CDR2 as YYNGEE. The CDR3 covers 14 residues. The CDR3 reads CASSVGQTNSPLHF. The CDR3 region has the DNA TGTGCCAGCAGCGTAGGCCAGACAAATTCACCCCTCCACTTT.

The V and J genes are TRBV10-3 and TRBJ2-2, with 7 nucleotides matching TRBD1. The ends lost 6 bases at V and 1 base at J; junction bases unmatched: 5. From germline, CDR1 is ENHRY and CDR2 SYGVKD. The CDR3 covers 15 residues. The CDR3 spells CAIRPQGLNTGELFF. In DNA, the CDR3 is TGTGCCATCAGACCACAGGGGCTGAACACCGGGGAGCTGTTTTTT.

This clone was observed a handful of times. The genes are TRBV7-9 and TRBJ1-1; D not resolved. CDR1 and CDR2 from the germline V gene are SEHNR and FQNEAQ (reference sequence). The CDR3 extends over 13 amino acids. V was trimmed by 0 bases and J by 6 bases, leaving 8 bases between them. In DNA, the CDR3 is TGTGCCAGCAGCTTAGCCGGGTGGGCTGAAGCTTTCTTT. Residues: CASSLAGWAEAFF.

The chain couples TRBV11-2 to TRBJ1-2; TRBD1 might be the D (5 bases). V lost 5 bases to trimming and J lost 2 bases, with 24 bases between them. This CDR3 has 18 amino acids. The germline gives CDR1 SGHAT, CDR2 FQNNGV. CDR3 bases: TGTGCCAGCAGCCCAAGACGACAGTACGAGACCCAAAACTATGGCTACACCTTC. Translation: CASSPRRQYETQNYGYTF.

V gene TRBV18 combines with J gene TRBJ1-6; weak D call: TRBD1 (5 bases). The CDR3 sequence is 16 residues long. Germline assignment: CDR1 KGHSH and CDR2 LQKENI. V was pared by 3 bases and J by 6 bases, with 15 bases between. Written as DNA, the CDR3 is TGTGCCAGCTCACCGGCCCCCGGGGGAGGTAATTCACCCCTCCACTTT. Its translation: CASSPAPGGGNSPLHF. The variable domain in full, with the rest retrieved from reference TRBV18 and TRBJ1-6, is NAGVMQNPRHLVRRRGQEARLRCSPMKGHSHVYWYRQLPEEGLKFMVYLQKENIIDESGMPKERFSAEFPKEGPSILRIQQVVRGDSAAYFCASSPAPGGGNSPLHFGNGTRLTVT.

The chain combines TRBV20-1 with TRBJ2-7, with 7 nucleotides matching TRBD1. V trimming: 5 bases; J trimming: 6 bases; junction bases outside the gene matches: 4. Per germline, CDR1 DFQATT and CDR2 SNEGSKA (reference sequence). This CDR3 is 11 amino acids long. The CDR3 loop reads CSADRVSEQYF. In DNA, the CDR3 is TGCAGTGCTGACAGGGTCAGCGAGCAGTACTTC.

This chain connects TRBV18 to TRBJ2-4, with D maybe TRBD2 (6 bases). Germline CDR1 KGHSH, CDR2 LQKENI. The CDR3 is made up of 14 amino acids. Trimming took off 2 bases at V and 7 bases at J, with 12 bases between the two ends. The CDR3 nucleotides are TGTGCCAGCTCACCATCGTCCGCGGGGAACATTCAGTACTTC. It yields the protein CASSPSSAGNIQYF.

J is TRBJ1-2 and V is TRBV29-1; D gene uncertain. Between the trimmed V and J ends, which lost 4 bases and 6 bases, there was a span of 9 bases. This CDR3 spans 11 amino acids. Germline CDR1 reads SQVTM; CDR2 reads ANQGSEA. The CDR3 region has the DNA TGCAGCGTTGTTGTCAGCGATGGCTACACCTTC. Translation: CSVVVSDGYTF.

V and J are TRBV28 and TRBJ1-6; possibly TRBD1 for D (6 bases). Trimming took 6 bases from V and 6 from J, leaving 15 bases between them. There are 15 residues in the CDR3. CDR1 is MDHEN, CDR2 SYDVKM, per germline. The CDR3 DNA is TGTGCCAGCAGGGAGACAGGTTTTCGTAATTCACCCCTCCACTTT. Translated, it gives CASRETGFRNSPLHF.